This TCR beta chain comes out of a study of T cell changes during pregnancy in multiple sclerosis (dated by TCRdb to about 2019). Some background on the complete study: Changes in the T cell repertoire over the course of pregnancy were examined in this study in women with multiple sclerosis.

With regard to this clone: Its antigen is still unknown. The input lacks base qualities; no much larger clone sits a single base away.

Libraries came from the immunoSEQ multiplex PCR assay. TCRdb holds this immuneACCESS table with in-frame rearrangements only. Some clones are missing; in checked studies, unresolved V genes explain under half, and the rest has no known cause. In this sample the table shows about 75,000 clones, 94% of which occur a single time. More than 0.12% of the sample is held by the ten biggest clonotypes. The specimen was CD4+ T cells from peripheral blood mononuclear cells, collected after pregnancy. The sequence derives from a female donor with multiple sclerosis, enrolled in a pregnancy study.

CDR3 loop: CASSRLKNTEAFF. The DNA sequence is given as TGTGCCAGCAGCAGACTGAAGAACACTGAAGCTTTCTTT. Recombination connected TRBV6-5 to TRBJ1-1; no D gene is confidently identified. At the junction V is shortened by 6 bases and J by 1 base, with 9 bases in between. CDR1 and CDR2 are drawn from the germline V gene: MNHEY, SVGAGI. The CDR3 measures 13 amino acids from cysteine to phenylalanine. Only CDR3 DNA remains: 39 bases, in frame from the first base.